These T cell receptor beta chains were read from a single sample in a study of blood T cells in healthy people across ages. TCRdb re-derived calls from the 5' RACE reads in MiXCR, one entry per CDR3 protein. The table lists almost 1 million distinct CDR3 sequences, about 51% of them singletons, with about a fifth in the top ten. The material sequenced was blood. These receptors all stem from a woman aged 55-75 years in good health. The CDR3 runs from the conserved cysteine through the conserved F or W. Fields, in order: J gene, V gene, CDR3 length, clone size, D gene, CDR3 DNA, CDR3 protein. A D gene is named only where the DNA matches it firmly. Not all rows give a size; the values are once, few, many and, for expanded clones, a class.

J: TRBJ2-1; V: TRBV20-1; length: 18; size: medium-sized; D: -; DNA: TGCAGTGCTAGAGATCGGACGAGGTGGGCTTGGTTTCGGAATGAGCAGTTCTTC; CDR3: CSARDRTRWAWFRNEQFF
J: TRBJ2-1; V: TRBV20-1; length: 12; size: few; D: -; DNA: TGCAGTGCTAGGAAGCTATACAATGAGCAGTTCTTC; CDR3: CSARKLYNEQFF
J: TRBJ1-1; V: TRBV10-3; length: 13; size: -; D: -; DNA: TGTGCCATCAGACCCACAGGAAACACTGAAGCTTTCTTT; CDR3: CAIRPTGNTEAFF
J: TRBJ2-1; V: TRBV20-1; length: 11; size: once; D: -; DNA: TGCAGTGCCCTGGACGGCCACGAGCAGTTCTTC; CDR3: CSALDGHEQFF
J: TRBJ2-3; V: TRBV25-1; length: 14; size: -; D: -; DNA: TGTGCCAGCAGAGGGGGAGTGGGCACAGATACGCAGTATTTT; CDR3: CASRGGVGTDTQYF
J: TRBJ2-7; V: TRBV11-1; length: 16; size: -; D: -; DNA: TGTGCCAGCAGCTTAGCCGGCGGACAGAGCTCCTACGAGCAGTACTTC; CDR3: CASSLAGGQSSYEQYF
J: TRBJ2-1; V: TRBV7-2; length: 12; size: few; D: -; DNA: TGTGCCAGCAGCCGCCTAGCGCGAGAGCAGTTCTTC; CDR3: CASSRLAREQFF
J: TRBJ1-2; V: TRBV4-1; length: 15; size: few; D: -; DNA: TGCGCCAGCAGCCAAGTATCTGGTCGAGACTATGGCTACACCTTC; CDR3: CASSQVSGRDYGYTF
J: TRBJ2-3; V: TRBV18; length: 17; size: few; D: TRBD2; DNA: TGTGCCAGCTTCCCCGGGCTAGCGGGAGTCAACACAGATACGCAGTATTTT; CDR3: CASFPGLAGVNTDTQYF
J: TRBJ2-7; V: TRBV28; length: 13; size: -; D: -; DNA: TGTGCCGGCCTAGACCGTCACTCCTACGAGCAGTACTTC; CDR3: CAGLDRHSYEQYF
J: TRBJ2-7; V: TRBV5-1; length: 16; size: -; D: TRBD2; DNA: TGCGCCAGCAGCTTGCGGCCGGCGGGAGGGCTGAGCGAGCAGTACTTC; CDR3: CASSLRPAGGLSEQYF
J: TRBJ2-2; V: TRBV6-2/TRBV6-3; length: 13; size: -; D: -; DNA: TGTGCCAGCAGTGATTTTGGATCCGGGGAGCTGTTTTTT; CDR3: CASSDFGSGELFF
J: TRBJ2-7; V: TRBV5-6; length: 16; size: few; D: -; DNA: TGTGCCAGCAGCTTGAATATGGACCCCACAGTCTACGAGCAGTACTTC; CDR3: CASSLNMDPTVYEQYF
J: TRBJ2-7; V: TRBV27; length: 15; size: few; D: -; DNA: TGTGCCAGCAGATGGACGGTGGGAGGAAGCTACGAGCAGTACTTC; CDR3: CASRWTVGGSYEQYF
J: TRBJ2-1; V: TRBV20-1; length: 15; size: -; D: -; DNA: TGCAGTGCTAGAGATCGGGGAGAGGGGTACACTGAGCAGTTCTTC; CDR3: CSARDRGEGYTEQFF
J: TRBJ2-6; V: TRBV7-3; length: 18; size: -; D: -; DNA: TGTGCCAGCAGCTTATACGGAGTAACAAGCTCTGGGGCCAACGTCCTGACTTTC; CDR3: CASSLYGVTSSGANVLTF
J: TRBJ1-2; V: TRBV7-3; length: 15; size: few; D: -; DNA: TGTGCCAGCAGCTTAGAAGGCCTCGGCGAGGGGGGCTACACCTTC; CDR3: CASSLEGLGEGGYTF
J: TRBJ1-1; V: TRBV7-2; length: 15; size: many; D: -; DNA: TGTGCCAGCAGCTTGCGGGCGGGGACTAACACTGAAGCTTTCTTT; CDR3: CASSLRAGTNTEAFF
J: TRBJ2-3; V: TRBV20-1; length: 17; size: -; D: -; DNA: TGCAGTGCTAGACCGACTCTGGGGGCGGGAGTGGCAGATACGCAGTATTTT; CDR3: CSARPTLGAGVADTQYF
J: TRBJ2-1; V: TRBV28; length: 13; size: -; D: -; DNA: TGTGCCAGCACACGAGGGGGCGGGGATGAGCAGTTCTTC; CDR3: CASTRGGGDEQFF
J: TRBJ2-7; V: TRBV11-2; length: 13; size: -; D: -; DNA: TGTGCCAGCAGCTACGGGCACTACTACGAGCAGTACTTC; CDR3: CASSYGHYYEQYF
J: TRBJ2-1; V: TRBV28; length: 13; size: -; D: -; DNA: TGTGCCAGCAGTCCACCCCTGCCCAATGAGCAGTTCTTC; CDR3: CASSPPLPNEQFF
J: TRBJ2-4; V: TRBV6-2/TRBV6-3; length: 16; size: -; D: TRBD1; DNA: TGTGCCAGCAGTCGGGACAGGGAGGGGGCCAAAAACATTCAGTACTTC; CDR3: CASSRDREGAKNIQYF
J: TRBJ2-7; V: TRBV6-5; length: 15; size: few; D: TRBD1; DNA: TGTGCCAGCAGTGACCCGGGACAGGAGGGTTACGAGCAGTACTTC; CDR3: CASSDPGQEGYEQYF
J: TRBJ2-7; V: TRBV28; length: 13; size: -; D: -; DNA: TGTGCCAGCAGTACCCTAGGCCGGCTCGAGCAGTACTTC; CDR3: CASSTLGRLEQYF
J: TRBJ2-1; V: TRBV3-1; length: 16; size: -; D: -; DNA: TGTGCCAGCAGCCAAGAGGGGAAAAGCTCCTACAATGAGCAGTTCTTC; CDR3: CASSQEGKSSYNEQFF
J: TRBJ2-7; V: TRBV29-1; length: 14; size: -; D: -; DNA: TGCAGCGTGCTTCTAGCGCTCAGCTCCTACGAGCAGTACTTC; CDR3: CSVLLALSSYEQYF
J: TRBJ2-7; V: TRBV6-6; length: 14; size: -; D: -; DNA: TGTGCCAGCAGATACCGATTCGACCTGGACGAGCAGTACTTC; CDR3: CASRYRFDLDEQYF
J: TRBJ2-7; V: TRBV28; length: 15; size: -; D: TRBD1; DNA: TGTGCCAGCAGTTGGGACAGGGATAACTCCTACGAGCAGTACTTC; CDR3: CASSWDRDNSYEQYF
J: TRBJ2-6; V: TRBV29-1; length: 12; size: few; D: -; DNA: TGCAGCGTCGGAAATCCCGCCAACGTCCTGACTTTC; CDR3: CSVGNPANVLTF
J: TRBJ2-7; V: TRBV20-1; length: 14; size: -; D: TRBD2; DNA: TGCAGTGCTAGAGGGTCAGCGGGAGGTTGGGAGCAGTACTTC; CDR3: CSARGSAGGWEQYF
J: TRBJ1-4; V: TRBV6-2/TRBV6-3; length: 17; size: few; D: -; DNA: TGTGCCAGCAGTTCGCCGCGCCACGGATTGCAGAATGAAAAACTGTTTTTT; CDR3: CASSSPRHGLQNEKLFF
J: TRBJ2-5; V: TRBV4-2; length: 18; size: -; D: -; DNA: TGTGCCAGCAGCCAAGCCATGGCGAGACTAGAGGTTTCAGAGACCCAGTACTTC; CDR3: CASSQAMARLEVSETQYF
J: TRBJ2-1; V: TRBV7-9; length: 16; size: -; D: -; DNA: TGTGCCAGCAGCTTATCAGGGAATGGGGATTACGATGAGCAGTTCTTC; CDR3: CASSLSGNGDYDEQFF
J: TRBJ1-1; V: TRBV28; length: 15; size: -; D: TRBD1; DNA: TGTGCCAGCAGACCTAAGTGGGACAGGGAACGGGGGGCTTTCTTT; CDR3: CASRPKWDRERGAFF
J: TRBJ2-7; V: TRBV15; length: 14; size: -; D: -; DNA: TGTGCCACCAGCAGAGACCGGCAGGGAAACGAGCAGTACTTC; CDR3: CATSRDRQGNEQYF
J: TRBJ2-5; V: TRBV29-1; length: 16; size: -; D: TRBD2; DNA: TGCAGCGTTGAAGAACTATGGACTAGCGGGAGAGAGACCCAGTACTTC; CDR3: CSVEELWTSGRETQYF
J: TRBJ2-1; V: TRBV4-1; length: 16; size: -; D: -; DNA: TGCGCCAGCAGCCAAGGATACAGGGTCTCCTACAATGAGCAGTTCTTC; CDR3: CASSQGYRVSYNEQFF
J: TRBJ2-3; V: TRBV10-2; length: 21; size: -; D: -; DNA: TGCGCCAGCAACCGGGACAGGGAGGCTAGCGGGAGTACCAAACACACAGATACGCAGTATTTT; CDR3: CASNRDREASGSTKHTDTQYF
J: TRBJ2-3; V: TRBV2; length: 14; size: -; D: -; DNA: TGTGCCAGCCCCGGGACATACAGCACAGATACGCAGTATTTT; CDR3: CASPGTYSTDTQYF
J: TRBJ2-7; V: TRBV20-1; length: 15; size: -; D: TRBD2; DNA: TGCAGTGCCTCAACCCCCAGGCGGGAGTTCTACGAGCAGTACTTC; CDR3: CSASTPRREFYEQYF
J: TRBJ1-5; V: TRBV20-1; length: 16; size: -; D: -; DNA: TGCAGTGCTAGAGAGAGACAGGAGATTAGCAATCAGCCCCAGCATTTT; CDR3: CSARERQEISNQPQHF
J: TRBJ2-2; V: TRBV12-3/TRBV12-4; length: 14; size: -; D: -; DNA: TGTGCCAGCCATACGGGACTCTACACCGGGGAGCTGTTTTTT; CDR3: CASHTGLYTGELFF
J: TRBJ2-2; V: TRBV11-1; length: 17; size: -; D: -; DNA: TGTGCCAGCAGCTTAGCGGGGCGGGGAGCGAACACCGGGGAGCTGTTTTTT; CDR3: CASSLAGRGANTGELFF
J: TRBJ2-5; V: TRBV5-5; length: 16; size: -; D: TRBD1; DNA: TGTGCCAGCAGCCATACCGGGACAGCCAACCAAGAGACCCAGTACTTC; CDR3: CASSHTGTANQETQYF
J: TRBJ2-7; V: TRBV7-9; length: 15; size: few; D: -; DNA: TGTGCCAGCAGCTTAGCTTTAGGACAAAACTACGAGCAGTACTTC; CDR3: CASSLALGQNYEQYF
J: TRBJ1-5; V: TRBV20-1; length: 14; size: -; D: -; DNA: TGCAGTGCTAGATCCGTGAATAGCAATCAGCCCCAGCATTTT; CDR3: CSARSVNSNQPQHF
J: TRBJ1-2; V: TRBV28; length: 13; size: -; D: -; DNA: TGTGCCAGCAGTTTAGAGGATTCCTATGGCTACACCTTC; CDR3: CASSLEDSYGYTF
J: TRBJ2-1; V: TRBV12-3/TRBV12-4; length: 15; size: few; D: -; DNA: TGTGCCAGCAGGACTGGACGAGCGGGTTACAATGAGCAGTTCTTC; CDR3: CASRTGRAGYNEQFF
J: TRBJ2-1; V: TRBV20-1; length: 15; size: few; D: TRBD2; DNA: TGCAGTGCTCCTTTGCCTAGCGGGCGATACAATGAGCAGTTCTTC; CDR3: CSAPLPSGRYNEQFF
J: TRBJ2-5; V: TRBV20-1; length: 17; size: few; D: -; DNA: TGCAGTGCTAGAGATGTTATGAGGCCGGTGAACCAAGAGACCCAGTACTTC; CDR3: CSARDVMRPVNQETQYF
J: TRBJ2-1; V: TRBV29-1; length: 13; size: -; D: TRBD2; DNA: TGCAGCGTCCTCGGACTAGCTTGGAATGAGCGGTTCTTC; CDR3: CSVLGLAWNERFF
J: TRBJ2-7; V: TRBV20-1; length: 15; size: few; D: TRBD2; DNA: TGCAGTGCTCTTCGTAGCGGGCCCACCTCCTACGAGCAGTACTTC; CDR3: CSALRSGPTSYEQYF
J: TRBJ2-6; V: TRBV29-1; length: 17; size: once; D: TRBD1; DNA: TGCAGCGTTGAAGTGTGGGACAGATACTCTGGGGCCAACGTCCTGACTTTC; CDR3: CSVEVWDRYSGANVLTF
J: TRBJ2-5; V: TRBV5-1; length: 16; size: -; D: TRBD2; DNA: TGCGCCAGCAGCTTGGCGACTAGCGGGGGCGGAGAGACCCAGTACTTC; CDR3: CASSLATSGGGETQYF
J: TRBJ2-7; V: TRBV20-1; length: 15; size: -; D: TRBD2; DNA: TGCAGTGCAACCCTAGCGGGAGGGCCCCTACACGAGCAGTACTTC; CDR3: CSATLAGGPLHEQYF
J: TRBJ2-7; V: TRBV30; length: 12; size: -; D: -; DNA: TGTGCCTGGAAACAGGATAGTCACGAGCAGTACTTC; CDR3: CAWKQDSHEQYF